The entry below describes one T cell receptor (beta chain). The antigen remains unidentified. These data originate in a study of OX40 agonist ivuxolimab in advanced cancers. Overall study context: Patients received intravenous ivuxolimab every 2 weeks at 0.01 to 10 mg/kg. Therapy given before enrollment (anti-PD-1, anti-PD-L1 or anti-CTLA-4) was allowed, and around 44% had some.

Trimming removed 6 bases from V and 4 bases from J, with 15 bases in between. Germline V gives CDR1 LGHNA, CDR2 YNFKEQ. This CDR3 is 15 amino acids long. Some clones are missing from TCRdb's copy, which holds only in-frame ones; the method was immunoSEQ multiplex PCR. The sample lists about 16,000 clones; around 83% were seen once. Points from the study as a whole: Averaged across samples, CD8+ T cells carried more expanded clones than CD4+ did.

The sequenced sample was CD4+ or CD8+ T cells sorted from blood, obtained in a trial of the OX40 agonist ivuxolimab. The chain joins TRBV4-2 to TRBJ1-4; D remains unclear. This sequence was found in an adult with an advanced solid tumor such as melanoma, head and neck, liver or kidney cancer. The CDR3 loop is CASRSNYSHNEKLFF. Written as DNA, the CDR3 is TGTGCCAGCAGATCCAACTACAGTCATAATGAAAAACTGTTTTTT.